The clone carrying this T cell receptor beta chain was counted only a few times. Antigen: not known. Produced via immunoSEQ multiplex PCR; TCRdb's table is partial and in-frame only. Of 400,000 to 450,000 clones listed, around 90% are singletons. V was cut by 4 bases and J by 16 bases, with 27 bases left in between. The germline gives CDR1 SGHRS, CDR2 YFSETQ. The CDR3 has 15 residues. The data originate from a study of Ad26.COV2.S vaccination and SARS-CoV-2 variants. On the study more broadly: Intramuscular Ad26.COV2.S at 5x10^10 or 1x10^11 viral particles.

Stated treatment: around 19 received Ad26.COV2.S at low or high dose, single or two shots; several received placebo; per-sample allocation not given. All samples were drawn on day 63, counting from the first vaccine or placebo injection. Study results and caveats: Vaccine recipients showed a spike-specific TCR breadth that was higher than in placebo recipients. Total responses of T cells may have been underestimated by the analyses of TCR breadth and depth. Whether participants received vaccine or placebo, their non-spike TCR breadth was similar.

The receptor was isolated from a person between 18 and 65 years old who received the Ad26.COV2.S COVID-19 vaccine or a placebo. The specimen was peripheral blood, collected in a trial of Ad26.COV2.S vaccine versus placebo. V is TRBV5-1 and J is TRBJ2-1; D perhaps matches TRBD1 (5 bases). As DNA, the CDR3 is TGCGCCAGCAGCCTTGGTCGGGCAGGGCGGATGAGCAATTTCTTC. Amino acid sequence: CASSLGRAGRMSNFF.